The T cell receptor (beta chain) described here comes from a study of blood T cell repertoires in COVID-19. Study context: The United States, Italy and Spain provided the acute and convalescent COVID-19 samples. The cDNA or gDNA used as material had been derived from T cells, B-cell-depleted T cells, or PBMCs.

Trimming pared 8 bases from V and 2 bases from J, leaving 16 bases between. Germline loops: CDR1 LNHDA, CDR2 SQIVND (reference sequence). The CDR3 is 15 residues long. In the authors' methods: Reference gene primer amplification gave estimated nucleated cell counts. Generated by immunoSEQ multiplex PCR, the TCRdb table keeps only in-frame clones and is missing some. The D gene and trimming were derived from the DNA, and the V and J assignments and clone size from that table. The data show under 250,000 clones, about nine tenths seen once. V is TRBV19 and J is TRBJ1-5; D is uncertain. The receptor was isolated from an older woman with acute or convalescent COVID-19. Sequencing used peripheral blood. CDR3 region: CASSLRSLGNQPQHF. The DNA of the CDR3 is TGTGCCAGTTCGCTCCGATCCCTAGGCAATCAGCCCCAGCATTTT. The complete variable domain, with remaining parts taken from reference TRBV19 and TRBJ1-5, reads DGGITQSPKYLFRKEGQNVTLSCEQNLNHDAMYWYRQDPGQGLRLIYYSQIVNDFQKGDIAEGYSVSREKKESFPLTVTSAQKNPTAFYLCASSLRSLGNQPQHFGDGTRLSIL.